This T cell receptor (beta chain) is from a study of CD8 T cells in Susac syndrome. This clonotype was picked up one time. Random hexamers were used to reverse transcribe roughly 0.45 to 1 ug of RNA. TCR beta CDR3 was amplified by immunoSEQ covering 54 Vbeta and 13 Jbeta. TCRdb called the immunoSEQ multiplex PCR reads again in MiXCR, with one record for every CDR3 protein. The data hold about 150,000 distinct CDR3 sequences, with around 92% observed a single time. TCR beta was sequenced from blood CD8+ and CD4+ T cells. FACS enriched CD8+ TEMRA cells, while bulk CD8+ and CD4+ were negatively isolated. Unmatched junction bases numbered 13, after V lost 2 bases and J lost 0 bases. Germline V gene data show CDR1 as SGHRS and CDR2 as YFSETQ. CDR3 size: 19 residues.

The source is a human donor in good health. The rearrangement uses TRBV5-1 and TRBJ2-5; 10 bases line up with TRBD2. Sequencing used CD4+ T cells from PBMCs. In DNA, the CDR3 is TGCGCCAGCAGCTTTGTCGGACTAGCGGCCCCGGGGCACCAAGAGACCCAGTACTTC. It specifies CASSFVGLAAPGHQETQYF.